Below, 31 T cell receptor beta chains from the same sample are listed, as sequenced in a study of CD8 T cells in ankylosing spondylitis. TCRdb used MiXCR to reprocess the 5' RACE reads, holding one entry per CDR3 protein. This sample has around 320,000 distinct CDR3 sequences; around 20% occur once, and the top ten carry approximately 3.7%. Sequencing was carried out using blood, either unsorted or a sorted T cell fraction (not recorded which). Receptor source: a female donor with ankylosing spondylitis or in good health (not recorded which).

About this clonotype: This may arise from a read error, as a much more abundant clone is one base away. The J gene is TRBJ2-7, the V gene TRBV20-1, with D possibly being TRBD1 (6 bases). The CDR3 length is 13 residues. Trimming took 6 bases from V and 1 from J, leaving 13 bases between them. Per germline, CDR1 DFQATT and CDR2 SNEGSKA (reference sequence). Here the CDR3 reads CSAVKGGSYEQYF. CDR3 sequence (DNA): TGCAGTGCGGTGAAAGGGGGTTCCTACGAGCAGTACTTC.

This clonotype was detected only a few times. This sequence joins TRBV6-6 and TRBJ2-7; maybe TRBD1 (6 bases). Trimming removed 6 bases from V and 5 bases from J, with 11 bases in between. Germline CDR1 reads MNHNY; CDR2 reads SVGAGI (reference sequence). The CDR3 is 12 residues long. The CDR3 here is CASRGYRDEQYF. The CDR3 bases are TGTGCCAGCAGGGGTTACAGGGACGAGCAGTACTTC.

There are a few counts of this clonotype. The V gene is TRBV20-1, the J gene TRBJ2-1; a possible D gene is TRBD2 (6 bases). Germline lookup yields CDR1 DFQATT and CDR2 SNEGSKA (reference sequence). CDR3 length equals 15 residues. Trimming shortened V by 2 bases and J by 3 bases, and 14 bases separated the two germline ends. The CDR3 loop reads CSARSRNSGYNEQFF. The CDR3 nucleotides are TGCAGTGCTAGAAGTAGAAATAGCGGCTACAATGAGCAGTTCTTC.

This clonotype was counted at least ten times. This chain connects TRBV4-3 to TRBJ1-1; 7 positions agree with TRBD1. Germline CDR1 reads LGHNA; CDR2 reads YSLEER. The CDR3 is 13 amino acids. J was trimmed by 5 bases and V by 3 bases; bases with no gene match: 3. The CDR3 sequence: CASSHRGETEAFF. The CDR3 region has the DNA TGCGCCAGCAGCCACAGGGGGGAGACTGAAGCTTTCTTT.

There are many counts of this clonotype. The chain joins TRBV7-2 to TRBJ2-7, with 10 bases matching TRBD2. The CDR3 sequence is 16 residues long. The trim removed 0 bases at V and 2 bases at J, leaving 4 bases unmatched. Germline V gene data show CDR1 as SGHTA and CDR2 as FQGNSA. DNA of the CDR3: TGTGCCAGCAGCTTAGCGGGAAGCGGGAGGGCCTACGAGCAGTACTTC. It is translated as CASSLAGSGRAYEQYF.

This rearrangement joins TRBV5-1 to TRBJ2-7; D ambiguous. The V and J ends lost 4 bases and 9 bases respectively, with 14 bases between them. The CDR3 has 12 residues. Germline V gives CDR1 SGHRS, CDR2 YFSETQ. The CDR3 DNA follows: TGCGCCAGCAGCCAAGAACGGAGTGTGCAGTACTTC. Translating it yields CASSQERSVQYF. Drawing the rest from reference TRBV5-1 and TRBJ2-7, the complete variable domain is KAGVTQTPRYLIKTRGQQVTLSCSPISGHRSVSWYQQTPGQGLQFLFEYFSETQRNKGNFPGRFSGRQFSNSRSEMNVSTLELGDSALYLCASSQERSVQYFGPGTRLTVT.

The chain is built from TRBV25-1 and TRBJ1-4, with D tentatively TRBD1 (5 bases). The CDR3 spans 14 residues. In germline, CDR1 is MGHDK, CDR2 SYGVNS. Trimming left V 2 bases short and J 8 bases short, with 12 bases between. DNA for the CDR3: TGTGCCAGCAGTGAACTTTATGGGGCGGAAAAACTGTTTTTT. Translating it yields CASSELYGAEKLFF.

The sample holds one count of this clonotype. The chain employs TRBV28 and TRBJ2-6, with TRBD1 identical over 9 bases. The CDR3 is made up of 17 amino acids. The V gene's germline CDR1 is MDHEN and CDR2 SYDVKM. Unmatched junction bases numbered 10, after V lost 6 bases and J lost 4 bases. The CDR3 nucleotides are TGTGCCAGCAGCACGGAACAGGGGGCTGAAGGGGCCAACGTCCTGACTTTC. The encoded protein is CASSTEQGAEGANVLTF.

This CDR3 is CSAARLAGVETQYF. CDR3 coding DNA: TGCAGTGCTGCCCGACTAGCGGGAGTGGAGACCCAGTACTTC. This chain uses TRBV20-1 with TRBJ2-5; 12 bases match TRBD2. The V gene end was trimmed by 5 bases and the J gene end by 5 bases; junction bases not matched to a gene: 6. Germline CDR1 and CDR2: DFQATT and SNEGSKA (reference sequence). CDR3 size: 14 residues.

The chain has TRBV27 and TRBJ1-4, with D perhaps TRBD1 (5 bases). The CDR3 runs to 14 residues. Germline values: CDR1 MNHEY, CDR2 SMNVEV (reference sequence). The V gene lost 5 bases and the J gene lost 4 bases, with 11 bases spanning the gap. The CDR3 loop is CASSPGRINEKLFF. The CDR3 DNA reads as TGTGCCAGCAGTCCGGGACGCATTAATGAAAAACTGTTTTTT.

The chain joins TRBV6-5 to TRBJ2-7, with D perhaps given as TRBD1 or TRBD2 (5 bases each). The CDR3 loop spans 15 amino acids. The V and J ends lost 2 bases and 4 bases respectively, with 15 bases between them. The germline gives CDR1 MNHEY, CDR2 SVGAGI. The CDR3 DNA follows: TGTGCCAGCAGTTACATAGGGACGGAAAATTACGAGCAGTACTTC. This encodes CASSYIGTENYEQYF.

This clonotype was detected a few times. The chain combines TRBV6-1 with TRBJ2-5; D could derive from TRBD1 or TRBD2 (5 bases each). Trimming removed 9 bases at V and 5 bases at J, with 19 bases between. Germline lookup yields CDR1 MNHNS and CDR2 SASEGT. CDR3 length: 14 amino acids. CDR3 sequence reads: CASNTQARGETQYF. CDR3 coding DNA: TGTGCCAGTAACACACAGGCCCGCGGGGAGACCCAGTACTTC.

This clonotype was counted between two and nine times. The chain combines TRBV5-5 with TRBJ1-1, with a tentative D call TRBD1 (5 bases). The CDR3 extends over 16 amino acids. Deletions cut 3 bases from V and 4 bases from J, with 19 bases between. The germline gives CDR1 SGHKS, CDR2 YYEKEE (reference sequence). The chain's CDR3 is CASSSGARAFFTEAFF. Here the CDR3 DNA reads TGTGCCAGCAGCTCCGGGGCCAGGGCCTTTTTCACTGAAGCTTTCTTT.

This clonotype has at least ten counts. The CDR3 here is CASSLERELFF. The CDR3 nucleotides are TGCGCCAGCAGCTTGGAACGGGAGCTGTTTTTT. The chain links TRBV5-1 to TRBJ2-2; D is unclear. CDR1 is SGHRS and CDR2 is YFSETQ in the germline V gene. V shed 0 bases and J shed 9 bases, with 3 bases lying between them. This CDR3 spans 11 amino acids.

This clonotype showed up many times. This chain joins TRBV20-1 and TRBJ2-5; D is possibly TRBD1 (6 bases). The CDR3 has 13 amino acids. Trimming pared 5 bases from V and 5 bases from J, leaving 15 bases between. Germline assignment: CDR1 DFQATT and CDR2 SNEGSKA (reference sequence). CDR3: CSAEYRARETQYF. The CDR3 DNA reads TGCAGTGCTGAATACAGGGCCCGTGAGACCCAGTACTTC.

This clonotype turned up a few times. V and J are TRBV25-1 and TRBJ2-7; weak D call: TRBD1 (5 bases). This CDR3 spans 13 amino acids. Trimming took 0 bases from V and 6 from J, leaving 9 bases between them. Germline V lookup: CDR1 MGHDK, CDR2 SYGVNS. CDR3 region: CASSEYTGREQYF. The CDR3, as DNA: TGTGCCAGCAGTGAATACACAGGCCGCGAGCAGTACTTC.

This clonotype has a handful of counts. The chain's CDR3 is CSAREVPSTDTQYF. DNA of the CDR3: TGCAGTGCTAGAGAAGTCCCTAGCACAGATACGCAGTATTTT. The chain joins TRBV20-1 to TRBJ2-3, with D unclear. Germline V gives CDR1 DFQATT, CDR2 SNEGSKA (reference sequence). This CDR3 comprises 14 residues. V was clipped by 0 bases and J by 0 bases, with 7 bases between them.

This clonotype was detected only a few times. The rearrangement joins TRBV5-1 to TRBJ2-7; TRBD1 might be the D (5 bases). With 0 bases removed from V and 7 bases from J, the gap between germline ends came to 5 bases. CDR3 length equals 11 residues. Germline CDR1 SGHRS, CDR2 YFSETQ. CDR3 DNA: TGCGCCAGCAGCTTGGGACAGGAGCAGTACTTC. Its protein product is CASSLGQEQYF.

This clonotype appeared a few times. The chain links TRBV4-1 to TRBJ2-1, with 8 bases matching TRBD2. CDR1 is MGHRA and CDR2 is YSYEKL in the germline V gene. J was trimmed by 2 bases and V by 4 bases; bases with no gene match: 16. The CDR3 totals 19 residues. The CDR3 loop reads CASSLSPSGGRRTYNEQFF. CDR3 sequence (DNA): TGCGCCAGCAGCCTCAGCCCTTCGGGCGGGAGGAGGACCTACAATGAGCAGTTCTTC.

CDR3 DNA sequence: TGTGCCAGCAGCCAAAGCCCTGGGACAGGGTGGTCCTACAATGAGCAGTTCTTC. Residues: CASSQSPGTGWSYNEQFF. The chain uses TRBV14 and TRBJ2-1, with 9 bases aligning to TRBD1. With 2 bases clipped from V and 1 base from J, the junction kept 9 bases outside the gene matches. CDR3 length: 18 amino acids. CDR1 and CDR2 (germline): SGHDN, FVKESK.

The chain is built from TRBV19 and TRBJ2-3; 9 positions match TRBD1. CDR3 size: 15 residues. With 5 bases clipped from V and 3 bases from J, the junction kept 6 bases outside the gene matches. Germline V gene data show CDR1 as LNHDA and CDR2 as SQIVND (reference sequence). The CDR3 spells CASSPRTGETDTQYF. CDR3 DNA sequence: TGTGCCAGTAGTCCCCGGACAGGGGAGACAGATACGCAGTATTTT.

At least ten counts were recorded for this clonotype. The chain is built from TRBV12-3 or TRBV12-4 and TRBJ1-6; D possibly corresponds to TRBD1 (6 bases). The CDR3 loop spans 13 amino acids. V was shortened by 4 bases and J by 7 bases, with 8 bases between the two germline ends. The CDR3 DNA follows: TGTGCCAGCAGTTGGGGGGGCAATTCACCCCTCCACTTT. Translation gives CASSWGGNSPLHF.

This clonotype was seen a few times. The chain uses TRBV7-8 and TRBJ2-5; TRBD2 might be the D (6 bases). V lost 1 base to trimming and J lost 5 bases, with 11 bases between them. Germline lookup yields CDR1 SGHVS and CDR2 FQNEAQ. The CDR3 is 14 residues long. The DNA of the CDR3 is TGTGCCAGCAGCTTAGGGGACTGGGGGGAGACCCAGTACTTC. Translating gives CASSLGDWGETQYF.

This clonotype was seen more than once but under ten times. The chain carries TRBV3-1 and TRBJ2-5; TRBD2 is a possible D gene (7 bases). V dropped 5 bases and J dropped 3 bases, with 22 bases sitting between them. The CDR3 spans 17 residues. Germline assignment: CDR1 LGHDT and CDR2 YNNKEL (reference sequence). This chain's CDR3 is CASSSYPRGRVKETQYF. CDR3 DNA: TGTGCCAGCAGCTCCTACCCTAGGGGGAGGGTCAAAGAGACCCAGTACTTC.

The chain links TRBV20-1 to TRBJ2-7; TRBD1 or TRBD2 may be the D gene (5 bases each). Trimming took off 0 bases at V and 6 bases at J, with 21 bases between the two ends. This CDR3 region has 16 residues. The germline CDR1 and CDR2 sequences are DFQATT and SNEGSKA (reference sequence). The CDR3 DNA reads TGCAGTGCTAGAGATGGGAGACCGGGGCAGGGATTCGAGCAGTACTTC. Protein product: CSARDGRPGQGFEQYF.

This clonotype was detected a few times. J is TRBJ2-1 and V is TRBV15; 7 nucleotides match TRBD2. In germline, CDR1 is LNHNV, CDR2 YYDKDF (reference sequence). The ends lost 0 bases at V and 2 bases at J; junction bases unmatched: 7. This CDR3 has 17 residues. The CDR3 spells CATSREGVGGTYNEQFF. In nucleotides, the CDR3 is TGTGCCACCAGCAGAGAGGGGGTGGGAGGGACCTACAATGAGCAGTTCTTC.

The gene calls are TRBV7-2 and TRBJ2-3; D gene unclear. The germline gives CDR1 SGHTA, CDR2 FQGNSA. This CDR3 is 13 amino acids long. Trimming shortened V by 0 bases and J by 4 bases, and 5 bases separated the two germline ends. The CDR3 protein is CASSLARSDTQYF. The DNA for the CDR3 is TGTGCCAGCAGCTTAGCGAGGTCAGATACGCAGTATTTT.

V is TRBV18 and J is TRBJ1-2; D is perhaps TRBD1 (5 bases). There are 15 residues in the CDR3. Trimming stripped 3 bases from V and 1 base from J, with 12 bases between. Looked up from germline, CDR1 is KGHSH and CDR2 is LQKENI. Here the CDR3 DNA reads TGTGCCAGCTCACCGGGGCCGGCTTATAACTATGGCTACACCTTC. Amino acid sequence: CASSPGPAYNYGYTF.

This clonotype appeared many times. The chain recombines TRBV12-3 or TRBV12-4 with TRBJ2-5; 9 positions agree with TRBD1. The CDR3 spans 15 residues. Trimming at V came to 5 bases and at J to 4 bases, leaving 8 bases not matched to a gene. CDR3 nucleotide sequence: TGTGCCAGCAGTGCCCAGCTGGACAGGGGAGAGACCCAGTACTTC. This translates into CASSAQLDRGETQYF.

CDR3 in DNA: TGTGCCAGCAGCCCCCTGGGACTAGCGGGAGTCGACAATGAGCAGTTCTTC. This translates into CASSPLGLAGVDNEQFF. The chain uses TRBV7-2 and TRBJ2-1; 14 positions match TRBD2. The CDR3 covers 17 residues. V dropped 5 bases and J dropped 5; count of bases not matched to a gene: 8. From germline, CDR1 is SGHTA and CDR2 FQGNSA.

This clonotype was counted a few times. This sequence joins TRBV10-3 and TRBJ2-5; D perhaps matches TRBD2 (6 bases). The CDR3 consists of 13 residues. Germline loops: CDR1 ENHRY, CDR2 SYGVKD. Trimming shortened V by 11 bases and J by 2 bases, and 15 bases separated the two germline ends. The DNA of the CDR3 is TGTGCCTCAGGAGGGAGGCAACAAGAGACCCAGTACTTC. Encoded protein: CASGGRQQETQYF.